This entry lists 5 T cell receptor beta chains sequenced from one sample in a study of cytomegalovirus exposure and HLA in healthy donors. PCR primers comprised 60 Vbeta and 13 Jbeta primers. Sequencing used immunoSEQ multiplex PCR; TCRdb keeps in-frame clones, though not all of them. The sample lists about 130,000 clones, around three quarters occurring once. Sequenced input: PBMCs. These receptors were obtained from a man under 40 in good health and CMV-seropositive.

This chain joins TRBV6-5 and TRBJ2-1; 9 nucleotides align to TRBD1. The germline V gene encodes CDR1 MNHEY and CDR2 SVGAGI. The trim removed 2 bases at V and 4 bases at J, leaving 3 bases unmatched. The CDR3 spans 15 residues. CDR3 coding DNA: TGTGCCAGCAGTTACGGTGGGACAGGGTACAATGAGCAGTTCTTC. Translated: CASSYGGTGYNEQFF.

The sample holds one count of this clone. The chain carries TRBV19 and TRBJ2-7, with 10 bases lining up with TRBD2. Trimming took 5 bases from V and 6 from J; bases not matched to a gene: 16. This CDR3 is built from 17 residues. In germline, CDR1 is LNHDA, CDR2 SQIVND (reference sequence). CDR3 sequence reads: CASSPRKTGSGGAEQYF. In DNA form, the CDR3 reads TGTGCCAGTAGTCCAAGAAAAACAGGGAGCGGGGGGGCCGAGCAGTACTTC. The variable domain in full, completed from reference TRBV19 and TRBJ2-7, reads DGGITQSPKYLFRKEGQNVTLSCEQNLNHDAMYWYRQDPGQGLRLIYYSQIVNDFQKGDIAEGYSVSREKKESFPLTVTSAQKNPTAFYLCASSPRKTGSGGAEQYFGPGTRLTVT.

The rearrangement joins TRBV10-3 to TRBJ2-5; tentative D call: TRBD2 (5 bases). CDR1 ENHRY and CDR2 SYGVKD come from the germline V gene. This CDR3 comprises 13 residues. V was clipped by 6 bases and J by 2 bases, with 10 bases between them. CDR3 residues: CAISLAKQETQYF. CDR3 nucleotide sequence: TGTGCCATCAGCTTAGCGAAACAAGAGACCCAGTACTTC.

The CDR3 sequence: CASSTYRGSYTF. The CDR3 nucleotides are TGTGCCAGCAGCACTTACAGGGGAAGCTACACCTTC. This chain connects TRBV9 to TRBJ1-2; the match to TRBD1 covers 7 bases. This CDR3 contains 12 residues. Germline V CDR1 and CDR2: SGDLS, YYNGEE. With 4 bases clipped from V and 9 bases from J, the junction kept 6 bases outside the gene matches.

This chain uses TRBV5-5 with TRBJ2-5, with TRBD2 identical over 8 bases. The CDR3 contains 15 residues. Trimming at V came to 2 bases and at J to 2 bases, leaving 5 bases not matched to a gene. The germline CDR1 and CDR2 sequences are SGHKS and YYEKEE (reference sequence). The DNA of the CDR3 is TGTGCCAGCAGCTTCCGGGGGGGCCCACAAGAGACCCAGTACTTC. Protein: CASSFRGGPQETQYF.